These 10 T cell receptor beta chains share one sample of origin, sequenced in a study of beta chain bispecific antibodies for T cell cancers. General study points: The leukemia cells, rather than normal T cells, gave most of the targeted TRBV signal.

Either OKT3 anti-CD3 antibody or CD3/CD28 beads expanded T cells from blood mononuclear cells over approximately 3 days. The antigens for these receptors are not known. A single record per CDR3 protein comes from TCRdb applying MiXCR to the 5' RACE reads. The sample has some 20,000 distinct CDR3 sequences, approximately 2.5% seen once. The sample consisted of healthy donor T cells cultured with leukemia cells. The receptors were gathered from a human donor in good health. Some clones in this sample may be carry-over from other donors' samples.

This clonotype has a count of ten or more. CDR3 coding DNA: TGTGCCAGCAGCTCCTCCGGGACAGGGACCTACGAGCAGTACTTC. Translation: CASSSSGTGTYEQYF. J is TRBJ2-7 and V is TRBV7-8, with TRBD1 matching over 9 bases. This CDR3 comprises 15 residues. V lost 4 bases, J lost 2 bases, and 6 bases stayed unmatched. Germline CDR1 SGHVS, CDR2 FQNEAQ.

Many counts were recorded for this clonotype. The chain carries TRBV6-5 and TRBJ1-2, with 7 bases that match TRBD1. This CDR3 spans 15 amino acids. J gave up 0 bases and V 6 bases, and 7 bases lay outside the gene matches. Germline assignment: CDR1 MNHEY and CDR2 SVGAGI. The CDR3 bases are TGTGCCAGCAGGCTAGGGACAGCTGCTAACTATGGCTACACCTTC. Its translation is CASRLGTAANYGYTF.

This clonotype has ten or more counts. V and J are TRBV12-3 or TRBV12-4 and TRBJ2-3; either TRBD1 or TRBD2 may supply D (6 bases each). The length of the CDR3 is 16 residues. V was shortened by 5 bases and J by 0 bases, with 15 bases between the two germline ends. The CDR3 DNA follows: TGTGCCAGCAGTCCCCGTAGGGGGGAAAGCACAGATACGCAGTATTTT. Residues: CASSPRRGESTDTQYF.

This clonotype has at least ten counts. The V gene is TRBV6-2 or TRBV6-3, the J gene TRBJ2-3, with D uncertain. The germline V and J ends were trimmed by 7 bases and 5 bases, with 10 bases remaining between them. From germline, CDR1 is MNHEY and CDR2 SVGEGT. The CDR3 is 12 amino acids. The CDR3 DNA follows: TGTGCCAGCACTTCTTTACAAGATACGCAGTATTTT. It yields the protein CASTSLQDTQYF.

This clonotype was detected ten times or more. The chain is built from TRBV6-5 and TRBJ1-5; possible D gene TRBD1, 6 bases. Germline V gene lookup returns CDR1 MNHEY and CDR2 SVGAGI. Trimming removed 6 bases from V and 7 bases from J, with 13 bases in between. CDR3 length equals 13 residues. The CDR3 coding sequence is TGTGCCAGCAGACAGGGCGGGGACCAGCCCCAGCATTTT. Residues: CASRQGGDQPQHF.

This clonotype was picked up many times. V gene TRBV3-1 combines with J gene TRBJ1-2; D is possibly TRBD1 (5 bases). Trimming shortened V by 6 bases and J by 8 bases, and 25 bases separated the two germline ends. The CDR3 runs to 16 residues. Looked up from germline, CDR1 is LGHDT and CDR2 is YNNKEL (reference sequence). The CDR3 spells CASSPFNGWTGQGYTF. CDR3 DNA sequence: TGTGCCAGCAGTCCTTTTAACGGGTGGACGGGGCAGGGCTACACCTTC.

This clonotype turned up a few times. It may be a read error: a sequence one base away is much more abundant. The chain uses TRBV2 and TRBJ2-4; D remains ambiguous. Looked up from germline, CDR1 is SNHLY and CDR2 is FYNNEI. V dropped 3 bases and J dropped 5 bases, with 8 bases sitting between them. The CDR3 is made up of 13 amino acids. CDR3 sequence reads: CASSDRGQNIQYF. CDR3 nucleotide sequence: TGTGCCAGCAGTGACAGAGGCCAAAACATTCAGTACTTC.

Many counts were recorded for this clonotype. The V call is TRBV6-5, the J call TRBJ2-2, with D tentatively TRBD1 or TRBD2 (5 bases each). The CDR3 contains 17 residues. Germline loops: CDR1 MNHEY, CDR2 SVGAGI. Trimming removed 1 base at V and 4 bases at J, with 16 bases between. The CDR3 DNA reads as TGTGCCAGCAGTTACTTACCGAGGGGCCAGGGCACCGGGGAGCTGTTTTTT. Its protein product is CASSYLPRGQGTGELFF.

The J gene is TRBJ2-3, the V gene TRBV7-9; D is possibly TRBD2 (5 bases). The CDR3 extends over 16 amino acids. V lost 6 bases, J lost 0 bases, and 16 bases lay in between. Germline assignment: CDR1 SEHNR and CDR2 FQNEAQ (reference sequence). The CDR3: CASRTYGEISTDTQYF. In DNA form, the CDR3 reads TGTGCCAGCAGGACATACGGGGAAATCAGCACAGATACGCAGTATTTT.

By share, this clonotype ranks as medium-sized. The V call is TRBV5-1, the J call TRBJ2-1; 7 bases map to TRBD2. Losses at the gene ends were 2 bases for V and 6 bases for J; bases not matched to a gene: 2. CDR3 length: 13 residues. From germline, CDR1 is SGHRS and CDR2 YFSETQ. The CDR3 sequence is CASSFGLVNEQFF. The CDR3 nucleotides read TGCGCCAGCAGCTTTGGACTAGTCAATGAGCAGTTCTTC.